One sample yielded the 8 T cell receptor beta chains listed below, sequenced in a study of cytomegalovirus exposure and HLA in healthy donors. PCR was performed using 60 Vbeta and 13 Jbeta primers. Measured with immunoSEQ multiplex PCR; TCRdb has only the in-frame clones, and not every one. The sample contains tens of thousands of clones, around three quarters of which appear only once. The sample taken for sequencing was PBMCs. These receptors all stem from a man aged 55 to 70 in good health and CMV-seronegative.

The rearrangement links TRBV7-2 to TRBJ2-2; D possibly corresponds to TRBD2 (6 bases). This CDR3 spans 15 amino acids. The germline V and J ends were trimmed by 6 bases and 3 bases, with 14 bases remaining between them. Germline CDR1 SGHTA, CDR2 FQGNSA. DNA of the CDR3: TGTGCCAGCAGGGGGCTGACGGGGGACACCGGGGAGCTGTTTTTT. Its translation is CASRGLTGDTGELFF.

This sequence joins TRBV2 and TRBJ1-4; the D is unclear. The germline CDR1 and CDR2 sequences are SNHLY and FYNNEI. Trimming left V 8 bases short and J 2 bases short, with 18 bases between. The CDR3 totals 16 residues. The CDR3 loop is CASRVVAAATNEKLFF. For the CDR3, the DNA is TGTGCCAGCCGGGTTGTAGCGGCAGCCACTAATGAAAAACTGTTTTTT.

V gene TRBV30 combines with J gene TRBJ2-7; a possible D gene is TRBD2 (5 bases). This CDR3 region has 15 residues. V was pared by 0 bases and J by 2 bases, with 14 bases between. Germline CDR1 and CDR2: GTSNPN and SVGIG (reference sequence). The DNA of the CDR3 is TGTGCCTGGAGTGTACCGCGGGCGGACCCCTACGAGCAGTACTTC. Its protein product is CAWSVPRADPYEQYF. Full variable domain (remainder filled in from reference TRBV30 and TRBJ2-7): SQTIHQWPATLVQPVGSPLSLECTVEGTSNPNLYWYRQAAGRGLQLLFYSVGIGQISSEVPQNLSASRPQDRQFILSSKKLLLSDSGFYLCAWSVPRADPYEQYFGPGTRLTVT.

The chain carries TRBV27 and TRBJ2-1; 12 bases align to TRBD1. This CDR3 contains 15 residues. The V gene end was trimmed by 5 bases and the J gene end by 8 bases; junction bases not matched to a gene: 7. Germline V gene data show CDR1 as MNHEY and CDR2 as SMNVEV (reference sequence). CDR3 nucleotides: TGTGCCAGCAGTGCTACCGGGACAGGGGGCTATGAGCAGTTCTTC. Translating gives CASSATGTGGYEQFF.

The V and J genes are TRBV2 and TRBJ2-1; D ambiguous. This CDR3 is built from 15 residues. V was pared by 6 bases and J by 0 bases, with 12 bases between. Germline lookup yields CDR1 SNHLY and CDR2 FYNNEI. CDR3 region: CASSPRESSYNEQFF. CDR3 in DNA: TGTGCCAGCAGCCCCCGTGAGAGCTCCTACAATGAGCAGTTCTTC. The full variable domain, completed using reference TRBV2 and TRBJ2-1, is EPEVTQTPSHQVTQMGQEVILRCVPISNHLYFYWYRQILGQKVEFLVSFYNNEISEKSEIFDDQFSVERPDGSNFTLKIRSTKLEDSAMYFCASSPRESSYNEQFFGPGTRLTVL.

This chain joins TRBV5-4 and TRBJ2-5; possible D gene TRBD2, 5 bases. Germline V gives CDR1 SGHNT, CDR2 YYREEE (reference sequence). This CDR3 contains 13 residues. V dropped 4 bases and J dropped 1 base, with 8 bases sitting between them. Here the CDR3 reads CASSQDFQETQYF. The CDR3 DNA sequence: TGTGCCAGCAGCCAGGACTTCCAAGAGACCCAGTACTTC.

The chain is built from TRBV6-1 and TRBJ2-7; 7 bases are a match to TRBD2. The junction had 9 bases not matched to a gene; V was cut back by 7 bases and J by 0 bases. CDR1 and CDR2 (germline): MNHNS, SASEGT. The CDR3 contains 15 residues. The CDR3 DNA is TGTGCCAGCACCGAACAGACTAGCCCCTCCTACGAGCAGTACTTC. Its protein is CASTEQTSPSYEQYF.

The gene calls are TRBV5-4 and TRBJ2-7, with D hard to call. Trimming cost V 4 bases and J 2 bases, with 16 bases left between them. Per the germline V gene, CDR1 is SGHNT and CDR2 is YYREEE (reference sequence). This CDR3 has 15 residues. The CDR3 loop is CASSASPGQAYEQYF. DNA for the CDR3: TGTGCCAGCAGCGCCTCACCTGGTCAGGCCTACGAGCAGTACTTC.